This T cell receptor (beta chain) was sequenced in a study of T cell responses to AZD1222 COVID-19 vaccine. The repertoire was sequenced with immunoSEQ multiplex PCR; TCRdb's copy has only in-frame clones and lacks some. The sample shows more than 70,000 clones, 80% to 90% of them seen only once. This CDR3 is built from 14 residues. From germline, CDR1 is SGHNT and CDR2 YYREEE (reference sequence). Trimming took off 4 bases at V and 3 bases at J, with 13 bases between the two ends. Sequenced material: peripheral blood, taken on day 0 of AZD1222 vaccination. The TCR was taken from an adult in good health. The chain employs TRBV5-4 and TRBJ2-5; no firm D call. The CDR3 sequence is CASSLVGKEETQYF. In DNA form, the CDR3 reads TGTGCCAGCAGCCTTGTTGGAAAGGAAGAGACCCAGTACTTC.